The 10 T cell receptor beta chains below come from one sample, sequenced in a study of T cell responses to AZD1222 COVID-19 vaccine. Sequenced by immunoSEQ multiplex PCR; TCRdb stores in-frame clones only, minus some. The table shows 100,000 to 120,000 clones, with roughly 88% occurring only once. The source was peripheral blood, collected on day 0 of AZD1222 vaccination. The receptor set was obtained from an adult in good health.

The chain links TRBV5-1 to TRBJ2-3; 7 nucleotides line up with TRBD2. The V gene's germline CDR1 is SGHRS and CDR2 YFSETQ. V was clipped by 0 bases and J by 6 bases; unmatched bases: 4. The CDR3 loop spans 14 amino acids. The CDR3 DNA is TGCGCCAGCAGCTTGGAAATTAGCGGGGATACGCAGTATTTT. Translating it yields CASSLEISGDTQYF.

The chain couples TRBV2 to TRBJ2-4, with D possibly TRBD1 on 5 matching bases. Germline V lookup: CDR1 SNHLY, CDR2 FYNNEI. The CDR3 is 15 residues long. V lost 6 bases, J lost 0 bases, and 12 bases lay in between. The CDR3 region is CASRGSRVAKNIQYF. The CDR3 bases are TGTGCCAGCAGAGGAAGCAGGGTAGCCAAAAACATTCAGTACTTC.

The rearrangement uses TRBV11-3 and TRBJ2-3; D not certain. Trimming took 5 bases from V and 7 from J, leaving 22 bases between them. This CDR3 contains 16 residues. Germline CDR1 is SGHNT and CDR2 is YENEEA. Here the CDR3 reads CASSPQDEQRGYTQYF. In DNA form, the CDR3 reads TGTGCCAGCAGCCCGCAAGATGAACAGCGCGGTTATACGCAGTATTTT.

The chain couples TRBV2 to TRBJ1-2, with 7 bases fitting TRBD1. CDR1 and CDR2 from the germline V gene are SNHLY and FYNNEI. After removal of 8 bases from V and 0 bases from J, the junction contained 6 bases not matched to a gene. The CDR3 consists of 14 residues. This CDR3 is CASSGQRSNYGYTF. DNA for the CDR3: TGTGCCAGCTCGGGACAGAGATCTAACTATGGCTACACCTTC.

The genes are TRBV19 and TRBJ2-1; TRBD1 might be the D (5 bases). V was clipped by 6 bases and J by 0 bases, with 12 bases between them. This CDR3 has 15 residues. CDR1 and CDR2 (germline): LNHDA, SQIVND (reference sequence). This CDR3 reads CASSHDSSSYNEQFF. The CDR3 nucleotides are TGTGCCAGTAGCCACGACAGCAGCTCCTACAATGAGCAGTTCTTC.

J is TRBJ2-7 and V is TRBV10-3; 9 bases align to TRBD1. Germline lookup yields CDR1 ENHRY and CDR2 SYGVKD. The CDR3 length is 14 residues. The CDR3, as DNA: TGTGCTACCTTGGGAGGGACAGGGTTCTACGAGCAGTACTTC. It is translated as CATLGGTGFYEQYF.

This clone turned up a few times. The gene calls are TRBV6-1 and TRBJ1-5; 7 positions agree with TRBD1. The ends lost 0 bases at V and 4 bases at J; junction bases unmatched: 6. Looked up from germline, CDR1 is MNHNS and CDR2 is SASEGT. The CDR3 length is 16 residues. The CDR3 is CASSEASGTDNQPQHF. The CDR3, as DNA: TGTGCCAGCAGTGAAGCGTCCGGGACAGATAATCAGCCCCAGCATTTT.

The gene calls are TRBV3-1 (or the pseudogene TRBV3-2) and TRBJ1-6; the match to TRBD1 covers 11 bases. The V gene end was trimmed by 3 bases and the J gene end by 10 bases; junction bases not matched to a gene: 5. Germline V CDR1 and CDR2: LGHDT, YNNKEL (reference sequence). CDR3 length: 15 residues. The CDR3 loop is CASSHWTGGGSPLHF. CDR3 nucleotides: TGTGCCAGCAGCCACTGGACAGGGGGCGGCTCACCCCTCCACTTT.

The V call is TRBV6-5, the J call TRBJ1-1; TRBD1 matches 7 bases. This CDR3 comprises 14 residues. The junction had 9 bases not matched to a gene; V was cut back by 7 bases and J by 4 bases. The V gene's germline CDR1 is MNHEY and CDR2 SVGAGI. As DNA, the CDR3 is TGTGCCAGCACCAAAATCCCAGGGGGCACTGAAGCTTTCTTT. It codes for CASTKIPGGTEAFF.

V and J are TRBV28 and TRBJ1-4, with no clear D. Trimming shortened V by 3 bases and J by 3 bases, and 8 bases separated the two germline ends. The length of the CDR3 is 14 residues. Germline CDR1 and CDR2: MDHEN and SYDVKM. The CDR3 DNA reads as TGTGCCAGCAGTTTCCCAGCAGCTAATGAAAAACTGTTTTTT. Translating it yields CASSFPAANEKLFF.